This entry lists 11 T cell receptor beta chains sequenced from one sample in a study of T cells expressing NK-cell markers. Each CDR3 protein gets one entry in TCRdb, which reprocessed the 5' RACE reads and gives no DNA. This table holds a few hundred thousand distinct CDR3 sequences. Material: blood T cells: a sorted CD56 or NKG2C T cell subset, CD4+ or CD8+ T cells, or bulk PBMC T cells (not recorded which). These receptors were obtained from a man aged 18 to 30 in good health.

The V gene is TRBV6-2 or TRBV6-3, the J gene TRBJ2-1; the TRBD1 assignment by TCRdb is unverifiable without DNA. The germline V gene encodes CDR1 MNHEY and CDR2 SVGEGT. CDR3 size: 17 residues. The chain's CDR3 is CASTKSTGDQYYNEQFF.

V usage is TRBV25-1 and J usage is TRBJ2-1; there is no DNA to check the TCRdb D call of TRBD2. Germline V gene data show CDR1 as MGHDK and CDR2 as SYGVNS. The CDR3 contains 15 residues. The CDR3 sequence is CASSETGVLGNEQFF.

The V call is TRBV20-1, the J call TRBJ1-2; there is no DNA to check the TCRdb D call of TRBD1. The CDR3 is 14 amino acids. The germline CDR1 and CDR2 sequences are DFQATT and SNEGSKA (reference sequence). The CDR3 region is CSALDRLNPYGYTF.

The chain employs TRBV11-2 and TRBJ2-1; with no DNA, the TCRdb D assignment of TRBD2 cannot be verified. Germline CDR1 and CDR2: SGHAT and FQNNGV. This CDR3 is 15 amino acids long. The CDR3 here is CASSIGAGSNNEQFF. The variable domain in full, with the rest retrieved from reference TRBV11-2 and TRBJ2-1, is EAGVAQSPRYKIIEKRQSVAFWCNPISGHATLYWYQQILGQGPKLLIQFQNNGVVDDSQLPKDRFSAERLKGVDSTLKIQPAKLEDSAVYLCASSIGAGSNNEQFFGPGTRLTVL.

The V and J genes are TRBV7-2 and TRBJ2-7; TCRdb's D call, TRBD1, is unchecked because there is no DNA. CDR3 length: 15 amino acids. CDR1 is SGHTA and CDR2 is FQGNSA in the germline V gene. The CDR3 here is CASSKNRGGSWEQYF. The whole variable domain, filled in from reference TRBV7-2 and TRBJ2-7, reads GAGVSQSPSNKVTEKGKDVELRCDPISGHTALYWYRQSLGQGLEFLIYFQGNSAPDKSGLPSDRFSAERTGGSVSTLTIQRTQQEDSAVYLCASSKNRGGSWEQYFGPGTRLTVT.

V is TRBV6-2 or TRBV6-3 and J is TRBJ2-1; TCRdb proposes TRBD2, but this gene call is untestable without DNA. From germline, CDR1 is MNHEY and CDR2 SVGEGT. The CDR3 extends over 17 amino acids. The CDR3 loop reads CASSYFRLAGAYNEQFF.

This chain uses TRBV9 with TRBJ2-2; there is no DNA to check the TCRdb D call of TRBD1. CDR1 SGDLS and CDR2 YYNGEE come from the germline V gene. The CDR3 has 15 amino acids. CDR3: CASSVGGHLTGELFF.

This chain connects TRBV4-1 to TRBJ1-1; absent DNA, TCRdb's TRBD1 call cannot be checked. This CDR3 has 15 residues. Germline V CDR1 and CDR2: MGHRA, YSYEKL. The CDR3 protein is CASSHNRGRDTEAFF.

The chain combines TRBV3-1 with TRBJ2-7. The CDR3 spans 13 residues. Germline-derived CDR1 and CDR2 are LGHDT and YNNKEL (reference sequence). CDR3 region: CASSQGMGYEQYF.

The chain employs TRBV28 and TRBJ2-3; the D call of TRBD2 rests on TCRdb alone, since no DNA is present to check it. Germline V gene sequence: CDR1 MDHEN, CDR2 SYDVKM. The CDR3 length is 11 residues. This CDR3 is CASGRADTQYF.

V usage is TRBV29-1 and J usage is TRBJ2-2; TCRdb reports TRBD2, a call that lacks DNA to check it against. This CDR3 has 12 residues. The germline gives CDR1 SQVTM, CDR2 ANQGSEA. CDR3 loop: CSVSTSPGELFF.